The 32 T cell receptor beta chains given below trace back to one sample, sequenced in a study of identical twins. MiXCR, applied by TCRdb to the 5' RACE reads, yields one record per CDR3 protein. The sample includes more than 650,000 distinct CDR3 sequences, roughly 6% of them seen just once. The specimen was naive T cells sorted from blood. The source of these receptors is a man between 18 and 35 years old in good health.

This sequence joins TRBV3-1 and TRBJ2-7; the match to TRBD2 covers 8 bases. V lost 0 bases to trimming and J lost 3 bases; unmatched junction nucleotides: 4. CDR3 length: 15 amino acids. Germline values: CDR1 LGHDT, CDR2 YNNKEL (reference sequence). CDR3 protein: CASSQDGLAGYEQYF. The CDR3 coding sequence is TGTGCCAGCAGCCAAGATGGGCTAGCGGGCTACGAGCAGTACTTC.

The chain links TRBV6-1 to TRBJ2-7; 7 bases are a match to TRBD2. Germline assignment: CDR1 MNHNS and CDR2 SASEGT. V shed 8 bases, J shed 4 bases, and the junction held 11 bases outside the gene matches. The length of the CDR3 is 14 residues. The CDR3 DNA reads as TGTGCCAGCCTAAAGGGTCCTAGCGGTTACGAGCAGTACGTC. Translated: CASLKGPSGYEQYV.

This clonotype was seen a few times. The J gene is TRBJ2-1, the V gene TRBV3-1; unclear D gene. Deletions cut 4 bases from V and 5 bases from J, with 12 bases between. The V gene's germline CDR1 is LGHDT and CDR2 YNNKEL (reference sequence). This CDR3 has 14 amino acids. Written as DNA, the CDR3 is TGTGCCAGCAGCCCCTTGACTTATAACAATGAGCAGTTCTTC. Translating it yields CASSPLTYNNEQFF.

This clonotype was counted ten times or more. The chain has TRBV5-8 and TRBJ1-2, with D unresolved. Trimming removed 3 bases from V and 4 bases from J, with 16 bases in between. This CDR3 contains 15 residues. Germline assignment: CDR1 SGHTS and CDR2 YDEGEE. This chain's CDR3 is CASSYPGEPRYGYTF. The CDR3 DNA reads TGTGCCAGCAGCTACCCCGGGGAGCCCCGCTATGGCTACACCTTC.

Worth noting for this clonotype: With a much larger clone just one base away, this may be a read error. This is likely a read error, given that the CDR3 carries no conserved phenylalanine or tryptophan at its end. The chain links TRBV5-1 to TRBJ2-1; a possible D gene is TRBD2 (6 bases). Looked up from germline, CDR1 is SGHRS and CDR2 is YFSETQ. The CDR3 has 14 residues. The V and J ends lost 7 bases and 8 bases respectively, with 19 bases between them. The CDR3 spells CASHLGSSEDEQFC. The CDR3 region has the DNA TGCGCCAGCCACCTCGGGAGTTCGGAGGATGAGCAGTTCTGC.

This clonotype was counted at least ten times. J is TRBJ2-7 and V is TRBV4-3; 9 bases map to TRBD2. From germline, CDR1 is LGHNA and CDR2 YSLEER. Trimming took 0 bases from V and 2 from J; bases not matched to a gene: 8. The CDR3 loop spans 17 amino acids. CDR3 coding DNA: TGCGCCAGCAGCCAAGATTGGGGAGCGGGAGGCACCTACGAGCAGTACTTC. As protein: CASSQDWGAGGTYEQYF.

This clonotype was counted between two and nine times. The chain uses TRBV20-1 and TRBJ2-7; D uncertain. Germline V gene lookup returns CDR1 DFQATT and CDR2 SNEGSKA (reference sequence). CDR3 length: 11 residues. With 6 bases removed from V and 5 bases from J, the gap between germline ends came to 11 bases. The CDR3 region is CSAARAHEQYF. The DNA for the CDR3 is TGCAGTGCCGCAAGGGCCCACGAGCAGTACTTC.

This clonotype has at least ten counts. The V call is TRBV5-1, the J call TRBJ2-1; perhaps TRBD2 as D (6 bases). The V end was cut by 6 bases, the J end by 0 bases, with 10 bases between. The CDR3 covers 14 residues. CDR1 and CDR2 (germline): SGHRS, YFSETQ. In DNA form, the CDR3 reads TGCGCCAGCACCCAGACTAGCTCCTACAATGAGCAGTTCTTC. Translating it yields CASTQTSSYNEQFF. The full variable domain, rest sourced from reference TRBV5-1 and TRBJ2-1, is KAGVTQTPRYLIKTRGQQVTLSCSPISGHRSVSWYQQTPGQGLQFLFEYFSETQRNKGNFPGRFSGRQFSNSRSEMNVSTLELGDSALYLCASTQTSSYNEQFFGPGTRLTVL.

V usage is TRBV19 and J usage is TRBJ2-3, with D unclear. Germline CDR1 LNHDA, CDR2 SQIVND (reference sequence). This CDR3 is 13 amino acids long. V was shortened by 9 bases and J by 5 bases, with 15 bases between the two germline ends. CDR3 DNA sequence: TGTGCCAGCGGCCCCAGATTGGTAGATACGCAGTATTTT. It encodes CASGPRLVDTQYF.

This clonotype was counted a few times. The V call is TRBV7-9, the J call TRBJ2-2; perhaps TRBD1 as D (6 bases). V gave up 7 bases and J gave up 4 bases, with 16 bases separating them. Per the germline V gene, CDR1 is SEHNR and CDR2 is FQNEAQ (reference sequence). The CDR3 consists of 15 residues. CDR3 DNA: TGTGCCAGCACCCTGAACAGGGTAGGCACCGGGGAGCTGTTTTTT. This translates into CASTLNRVGTGELFF.

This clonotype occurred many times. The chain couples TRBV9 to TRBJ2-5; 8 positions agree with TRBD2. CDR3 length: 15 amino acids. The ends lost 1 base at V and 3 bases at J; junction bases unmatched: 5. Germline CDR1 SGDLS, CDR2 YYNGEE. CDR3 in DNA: TGTGCCAGCAGCGTAAGACCCGGGGGGGAAGAGACCCAGTACTTC. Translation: CASSVRPGGEETQYF.

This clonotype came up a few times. The CDR3 sequence: CSARPRDRGSGNTIYF. The CDR3 nucleotides are TGCAGTGCTAGACCTCGGGACAGAGGCTCTGGAAACACCATATATTTT. This sequence joins TRBV20-1 and TRBJ1-3; 7 nucleotides agree with TRBD1. The germline V gene has CDR1 DFQATT and CDR2 SNEGSKA (reference sequence). V lost 2 bases and J lost 0; bases outside the gene matches: 7. The CDR3 length is 16 residues.

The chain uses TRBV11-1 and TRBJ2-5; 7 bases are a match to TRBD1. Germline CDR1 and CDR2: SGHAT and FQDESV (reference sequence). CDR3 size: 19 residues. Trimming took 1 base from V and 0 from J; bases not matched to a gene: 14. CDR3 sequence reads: CASSLVARPGQQYQETQYF. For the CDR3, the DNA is TGTGCCAGCAGCTTAGTTGCCCGACCGGGACAGCAGTACCAAGAGACCCAGTACTTC.

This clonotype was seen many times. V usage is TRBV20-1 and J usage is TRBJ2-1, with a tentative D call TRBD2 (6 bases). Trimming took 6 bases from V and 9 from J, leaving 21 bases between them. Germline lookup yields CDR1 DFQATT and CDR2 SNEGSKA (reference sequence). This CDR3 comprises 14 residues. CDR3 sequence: CSATPGLAAGEQFF. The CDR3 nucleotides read TGCAGTGCCACCCCGGGACTCGCGGCGGGTGAGCAGTTCTTC.

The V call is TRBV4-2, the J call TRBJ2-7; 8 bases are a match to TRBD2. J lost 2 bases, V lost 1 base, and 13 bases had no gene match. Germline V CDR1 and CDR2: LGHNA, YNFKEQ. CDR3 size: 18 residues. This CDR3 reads CASSQVYGRREAPYEQYF. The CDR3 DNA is TGTGCCAGCAGCCAAGTCTATGGTCGGCGGGAGGCCCCCTACGAGCAGTACTTC.

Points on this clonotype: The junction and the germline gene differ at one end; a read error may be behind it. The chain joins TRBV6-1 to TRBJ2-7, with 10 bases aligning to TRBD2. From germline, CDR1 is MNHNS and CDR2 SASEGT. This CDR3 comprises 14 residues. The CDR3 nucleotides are TGTGCCAGCACTGAAGCGGGAGGGTGGTACGAGCAGTACTTC. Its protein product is CASTEAGGWYEQYF.

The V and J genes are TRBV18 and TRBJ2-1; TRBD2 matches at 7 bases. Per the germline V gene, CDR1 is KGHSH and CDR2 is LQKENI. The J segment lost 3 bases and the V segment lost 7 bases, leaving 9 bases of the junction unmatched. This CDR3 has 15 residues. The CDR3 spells CASWAGLADYNEQFF. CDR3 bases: TGTGCCAGCTGGGCCGGTCTAGCGGACTACAATGAGCAGTTCTTC.

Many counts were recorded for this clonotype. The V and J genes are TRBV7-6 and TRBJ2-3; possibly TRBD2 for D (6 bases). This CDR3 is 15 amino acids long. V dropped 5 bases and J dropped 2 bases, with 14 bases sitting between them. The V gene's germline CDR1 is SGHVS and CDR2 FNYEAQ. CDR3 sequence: CASSRPGGHTDTQYF. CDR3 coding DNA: TGTGCCAGCAGCCGTCCCGGGGGTCACACAGATACGCAGTATTTT.

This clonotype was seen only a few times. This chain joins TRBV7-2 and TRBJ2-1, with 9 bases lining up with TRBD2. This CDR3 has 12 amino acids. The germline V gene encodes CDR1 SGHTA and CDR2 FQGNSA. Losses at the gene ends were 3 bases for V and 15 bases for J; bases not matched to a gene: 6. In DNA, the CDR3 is TGTGCCAGCAGCTTTGGTGCGGGAGGGCCGTTCTTC. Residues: CASSFGAGGPFF.

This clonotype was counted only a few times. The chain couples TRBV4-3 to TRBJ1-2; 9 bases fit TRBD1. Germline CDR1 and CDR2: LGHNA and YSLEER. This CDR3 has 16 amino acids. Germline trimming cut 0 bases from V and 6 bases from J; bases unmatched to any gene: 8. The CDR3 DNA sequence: TGCGCCAGCAGCCAAGATCGTACAGGGGGCGTCGATGGCTACACCTTC. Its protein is CASSQDRTGGVDGYTF.

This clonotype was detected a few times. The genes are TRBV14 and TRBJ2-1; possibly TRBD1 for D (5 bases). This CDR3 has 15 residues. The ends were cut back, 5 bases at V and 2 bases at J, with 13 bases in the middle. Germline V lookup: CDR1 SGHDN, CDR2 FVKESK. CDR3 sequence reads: CASSTGPSAYNEQFF. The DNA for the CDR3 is TGTGCCAGCAGCACAGGCCCAAGCGCCTACAATGAGCAGTTCTTC.

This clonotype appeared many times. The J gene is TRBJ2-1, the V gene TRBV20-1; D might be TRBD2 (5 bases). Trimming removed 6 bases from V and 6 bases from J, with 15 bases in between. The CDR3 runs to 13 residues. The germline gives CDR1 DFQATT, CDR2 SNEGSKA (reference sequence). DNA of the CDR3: TGCAGTGCCCCACTAGTTGCCCCCAATGAGCAGTTCTTC. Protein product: CSAPLVAPNEQFF.

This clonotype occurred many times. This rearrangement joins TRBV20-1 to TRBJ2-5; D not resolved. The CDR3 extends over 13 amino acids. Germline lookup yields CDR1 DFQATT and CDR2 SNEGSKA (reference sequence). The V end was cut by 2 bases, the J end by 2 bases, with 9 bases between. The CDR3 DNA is TGCAGTGCTAGAATCTCGGCGCAAGAGACCCAGTACTTC. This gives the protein CSARISAQETQYF.

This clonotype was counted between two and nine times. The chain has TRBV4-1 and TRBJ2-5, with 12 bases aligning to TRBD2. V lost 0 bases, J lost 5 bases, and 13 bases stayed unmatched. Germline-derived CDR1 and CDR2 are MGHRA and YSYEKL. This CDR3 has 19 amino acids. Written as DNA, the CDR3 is TGCGCCAGCAGCCAAGATCCCGGGGCTAGCGGGAGGGCCCGGGAGACCCAGTACTTC. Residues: CASSQDPGASGRARETQYF.

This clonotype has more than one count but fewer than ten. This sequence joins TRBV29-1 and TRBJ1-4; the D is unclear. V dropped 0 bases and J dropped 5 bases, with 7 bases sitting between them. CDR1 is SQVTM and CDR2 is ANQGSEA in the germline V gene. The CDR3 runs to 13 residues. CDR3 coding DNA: TGCAGCGTTGAAGACGGACTAAATGAAAAACTGTTTTTT. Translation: CSVEDGLNEKLFF.

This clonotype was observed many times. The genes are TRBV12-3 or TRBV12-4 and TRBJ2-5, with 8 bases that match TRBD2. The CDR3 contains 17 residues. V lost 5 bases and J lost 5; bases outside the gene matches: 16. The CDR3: CASSPPSSGHLAETQYF. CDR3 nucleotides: TGTGCCAGCAGTCCCCCGTCTAGCGGGCACCTGGCGGAGACCCAGTACTTC.

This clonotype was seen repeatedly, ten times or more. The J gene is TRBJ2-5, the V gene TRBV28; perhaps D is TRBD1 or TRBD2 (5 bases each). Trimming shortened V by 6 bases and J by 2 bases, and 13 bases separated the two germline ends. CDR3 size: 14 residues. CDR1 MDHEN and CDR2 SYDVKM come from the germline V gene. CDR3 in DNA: TGTGCCAGCAGCGGTCCCAGGGAGCAAGAGACCCAGTACTTC. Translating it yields CASSGPREQETQYF.

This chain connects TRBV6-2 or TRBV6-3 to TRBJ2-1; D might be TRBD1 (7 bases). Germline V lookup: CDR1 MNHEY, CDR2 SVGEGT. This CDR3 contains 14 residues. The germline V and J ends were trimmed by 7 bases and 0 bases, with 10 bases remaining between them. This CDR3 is CASTRGASYNEQFF. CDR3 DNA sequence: TGTGCCAGCACCAGGGGGGCCTCCTACAATGAGCAGTTCTTC.

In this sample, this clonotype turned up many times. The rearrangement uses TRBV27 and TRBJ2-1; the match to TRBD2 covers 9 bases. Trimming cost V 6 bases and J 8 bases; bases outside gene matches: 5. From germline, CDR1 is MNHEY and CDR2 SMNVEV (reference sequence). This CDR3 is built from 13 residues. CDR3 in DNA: TGTGCCAGCAGAAAGCGGGAGGAGGATGAGCAGTTCTTC. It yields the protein CASRKREEDEQFF.

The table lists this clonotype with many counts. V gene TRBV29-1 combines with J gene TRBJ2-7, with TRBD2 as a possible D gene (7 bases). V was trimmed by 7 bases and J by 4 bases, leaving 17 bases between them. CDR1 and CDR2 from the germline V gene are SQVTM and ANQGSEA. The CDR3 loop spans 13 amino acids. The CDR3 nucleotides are TGCAGCGCCGGTCGGGGGGCTGGGTACGAGCAGTACGTC. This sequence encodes CSAGRGAGYEQYV.

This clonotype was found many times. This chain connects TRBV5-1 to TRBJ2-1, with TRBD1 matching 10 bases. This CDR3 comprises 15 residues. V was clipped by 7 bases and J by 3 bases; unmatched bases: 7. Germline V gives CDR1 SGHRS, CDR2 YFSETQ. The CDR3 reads CASRFDRGLYNEQFF. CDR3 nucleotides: TGCGCCAGCCGATTTGACAGGGGGCTCTACAATGAGCAGTTCTTC.

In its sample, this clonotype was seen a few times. The CDR3 sequence: CSVARGDDSPLHF. Written as DNA, the CDR3 is TGCAGCGTTGCTAGGGGTGACGATTCACCCCTCCACTTT. This chain links TRBV29-1 with TRBJ1-6; D might be TRBD1 (5 bases). Per germline, CDR1 SQVTM and CDR2 ANQGSEA. V dropped 4 bases and J dropped 8 bases, with 12 bases sitting between them. The CDR3 is 13 amino acids.